Listed below are T cell receptor beta chains from one sample, sequenced in a study of OX40 agonist ivuxolimab in advanced cancers. The repertoire was sequenced with immunoSEQ multiplex PCR; TCRdb's copy has only in-frame clones and lacks some. The sample holds some 45,000 clones, around 90% seen once. The material sequenced was CD4+ or CD8+ T cells sorted from blood, taken in a trial of the OX40 agonist ivuxolimab. Source of these receptors: an adult with an advanced solid tumor such as melanoma, head and neck, liver or kidney cancer. CDR3s include the opening cysteine and the closing phenylalanine or tryptophan. The D gene is left open where the match is weak. The size field is filled for only some rows; it gives once, few, many or a size class.

13 NA TRBJ1-2 TRBV28 NA TGTGCCAGCAGTTTTGGGGTTGAGGCTGGCTACACCTTC CASSFGVEAGYTF
13 NA TRBJ2-7 TRBV27 once TGTGCCAGCAGTTTAAGGTCTCCATACGAGCAGTACTTC CASSLRSPYEQYF
15 NA TRBJ2-3 TRBV27 NA TGTGCCAGCAGTTTAGGACTTTGGATCGGGGATACGCAGTATTTT CASSLGLWIGDTQYF
17 NA TRBJ1-3 TRBV5-1 NA TGCGCCAGCAGCTTGGAGGGCACAGACCGCTCTGGAAACACCATATATTTT CASSLEGTDRSGNTIYF
12 NA TRBJ2-7 TRBV5-1 NA TGCGCCAGCACCCTGGACACCGACGAGCAGTACTTC CASTLDTDEQYF
16 NA TRBJ2-7 TRBV4-2 NA TGTGCCAGCAGCCAAGAGGGGAGCGGGTCACCCTACGAGCAGTACTTC CASSQEGSGSPYEQYF
13 NA TRBJ2-1 TRBV5-4 NA TGTGCCAGCAGTTCCTTCCTCGAAAGACAGCAGTTCTTC CASSSFLERQQFF
16 TRBD1 TRBJ2-7 TRBV27 once TGTGCCAGCAGCCCCGGGACAGGAAAGGGGTACTACGAGCAGTACTTC CASSPGTGKGYYEQYF
14 NA TRBJ1-1 TRBV5-6 NA TGTGCCAGCAGCCCCTATCCCGGGAACACTGAAGCTTTCTTT CASSPYPGNTEAFF
16 TRBD2 TRBJ2-5 TRBV5-1 NA TGCGCCAGCAGCCCCTGGACTAGCGGGAATCAAGAGACCCAGTACTTC CASSPWTSGNQETQYF
14 NA TRBJ1-1 TRBV6-6 NA TGTGCCAGCAGTTGGGAGGGGTGGAACACTGAAGCTTTCTTT CASSWEGWNTEAFF
15 TRBD2 TRBJ2-1 TRBV7-8 NA TGTGCCAGCAGCCGGACTAGCGGGGGGTTAAATGAGCAGTTCTTC CASSRTSGGLNEQFF
14 TRBD1 TRBJ1-1 TRBV6-4 NA TGTGCCAGCGAAGACAGGGGTGTGGACACTGAAGCTTTCTTT CASEDRGVDTEAFF
15 TRBD2 TRBJ2-3 TRBV29-1 once TGCAGCGTGGAGCTAGCGGGAGAGCCCGGGAATACGCAGTATTTT CSVELAGEPGNTQYF
15 NA TRBJ1-2 TRBV11-2 NA TGTGCCAGCAGCTTAGGTGGCAGCCCTCTATATGGCTACACCTTC CASSLGGSPLYGYTF
9 NA TRBJ2-7 TRBV6-1 NA TGTGCCACCTCCTACGAGCAGTACTTC CATSYEQYF
16 TRBD1 TRBJ2-2 TRBV2 NA TGTGCCAGCAGTCCCTATGACAGGGTGCTTAGGGGGGAGCTGTTTTTT CASSPYDRVLRGELFF
13 TRBD1 TRBJ2-7 TRBV5-6 NA TGTGCCAGCAGCGGGACAGGGATTCGCGAGCAGTACTTC CASSGTGIREQYF
15 TRBD2 TRBJ2-1 TRBV19 NA TGTGCCAGTAGTATTCGTAGCGGGCCTTACAATGAGCAGTTCTTC CASSIRSGPYNEQFF
13 NA TRBJ1-5 TRBV6-5 NA TGTGCCAGCAGTACCTCAGGGGAGCAGCCCCAGCATTTT CASSTSGEQPQHF
16 NA TRBJ2-7 TRBV4-1 NA TGCGCCAGCAGCCAAGCTAGCGCCCGATCGTCCTACGAGCAGTACTTC CASSQASARSSYEQYF
14 TRBD1 TRBJ2-7 TRBV5-1 NA TGCGCCAGCAGCTCGGGACAGGGCTTGTCCGAGCAGTACTTC CASSSGQGLSEQYF
13 NA TRBJ2-1 TRBV9 NA TGTGCCAGCAGCGTAGGTCCATTCAATGAGCAGTTCTTC CASSVGPFNEQFF
17 TRBD1 TRBJ1-1 TRBV7-8 NA TGTGCCAGCAGCTTCAGTTTAGACAGGGGGGTGGACACTGAAGCTTTCTTT CASSFSLDRGVDTEAFF
14 NA TRBJ1-1 TRBV5-5 NA TGTGCCAGCAGCTTGGCGGGGGGGAACACTGAAGCTTTCTTT CASSLAGGNTEAFF
18 TRBD1 TRBJ2-6 TRBV13 NA TGTGCCAGCAGCTCTAATGACAGGGGGCTAGTTGGGGCCAACGTCCTGACTTTC CASSSNDRGLVGANVLTF
17 NA TRBJ1-3 TRBV7-6 NA TGTGCCAGCAGCCATGGTGCGGGCCCCCCCTCTGGAAACACCATATATTTT CASSHGAGPPSGNTIYF
13 NA TRBJ2-7 TRBV2 NA TGTGCCAGCAGTGAATCCCGTCTCTACGAGCAGTACTTC CASSESRLYEQYF
14 TRBD2 TRBJ2-1 TRBV29-1 NA TGCAGCGCAGCCGGGACTAGCGACAACAATGAGCAGTTCTTC CSAAGTSDNNEQFF
15 NA TRBJ1-1 TRBV5-1 NA TGCGCCAGCAGCTTGTTTGAGGGGTTGAACACTGAAGCTTTCTTT CASSLFEGLNTEAFF
13 NA TRBJ1-5 TRBV27 NA TGTGCCAGCAGTTTCGGGCAGAATCAGCCCCAGCATTTT CASSFGQNQPQHF
16 TRBD2 TRBJ2-1 TRBV6-6 NA TGTGCCAGCAGTTACTCGGCTAGCGGGAGAGGTAATGAGCAGTTCTTC CASSYSASGRGNEQFF
14 NA TRBJ2-7 TRBV7-9 NA TGTGCCAGCAGCGCAGACCTGACCGCCTACGAGCAGTACTTC CASSADLTAYEQYF
14 NA TRBJ1-5 TRBV7-9 NA TGTGCCAGCAGCTTAAACGGACAGAATCAGCCCCAGCATTTT CASSLNGQNQPQHF
13 NA TRBJ2-1 TRBV10-3 NA TGTGCCATCAGTGAGTCAACAGACAATGAGCAGTTCTTC CAISESTDNEQFF
13 NA TRBJ1-4 TRBV5-5 NA TGTGCCAGCAGCCTGCCCAGGAATGAAAAACTGTTTTTT CASSLPRNEKLFF
15 TRBD2 TRBJ2-2 TRBV11-2 NA TGTGCCAGTCCACCCGATACGACTAGCGGGGAGGAGCTGTTTTTT CASPPDTTSGEELFF
12 NA TRBJ2-1 TRBV5-1 once TGCGCCAGTACTGACTCGTACAATGAGCAGTTCTTC CASTDSYNEQFF
16 TRBD1 TRBJ2-5 TRBV7-9 NA TGTGCCAGCAGCTTAGCGTCCGGACAGGGCGAGGAGACCCAGTACTTC CASSLASGQGEETQYF
14 NA TRBJ2-7 TRBV27 NA TGTGCCAGCAGTTACGGGGGACACTTGTACGAGCAGTACTTC CASSYGGHLYEQYF